This T cell receptor (beta chain) came from a study of identical twins (dated by TCRdb to 2016 to 2017). Regarding the study in general: TCR alpha and beta repertoires from monozygotic twins, unrelated adults of various ages and cord blood were deep-sequenced to test whether fetal clonotypes persist. Replicate twin experiments were performed at different times using different library preparation protocols to rule out contamination. Broader findings and caveats from the paper: Fewer insertions were carried by abundant cord blood beta clonotypes, a similar but weaker trend appeared in young adult naive repertoires, and no such trend appeared in memory repertoires. Excess twin sharing in beta out-of-frame sequences was weaker because fewer shared sequences lowered the signal-to-noise ratio. In monozygotic twins, recombination models systematically underestimated out-of-frame TCR alpha sharing, but the models matched the sharing seen between unrelated individuals. Compared with coincidental sharing between unrelated individuals, out-of-frame TCR alpha sequences shared between twins showed an excess of sequences with low generation probability. Because the same donors could not be followed over many years, conclusions were based on cross-sectional statistical analysis. Zero-insertion analyses could be partly confounded by invariant T cells such as MAIT and iNKT, although diverse VJ usage argued against such confounding for most clonotypes.

From cysteine to phenylalanine, the CDR3 is 13 amino acids long. The DNA shown is the 39-base CDR3, in frame from base 1. CDR1 and CDR2 (SGHRS, YFSETQ) derive from the germline V gene. Trimming leaves V shorter by 4 bases and J shorter by 5 bases, with the junction holding 4 bases beyond the gene matches. Every donor was a healthy Caucasian. The twin cohort comprised three pairs of female monozygotic twins, all aged roughly 18 to 30 years. CD4+ and CD8+ T cell populations were isolated with positive isolation kits from Invitrogen. The library relied on 5' RACE. The sequencer listed for this sample is Illumina HiSeq 2000. A universal primer binding site was added through template switching, and the final cDNA carried a unique molecular identifier so that TCR cDNA molecules could be counted accurately. First-strand cDNA for TCR alpha and beta chains was synthesized from specific primers in the conserved constant-segment region. Each cDNA library was double barcoded, with a SMART-Mk sample barcode plus Illumina barcodes, to control for contamination. TruSeq adapter sequences, together with Illumina sample barcodes, were added in two successive PCR steps. The Illumina HiSeq platform was used with custom primers to sequence TCR alpha and beta cDNA libraries. The authors' analysis ran thus. Unique molecular identifiers were extracted from raw reads with MiGEC, and CDR3 positions were determined with MiXCR. For each individual, recombination models were inferred using an EM algorithm with the repgenHMM and IGoR tools. The analysis of shared clonotypes was done with the tcR package in R, with sharing normalized by the product of cloneset sizes. Out-of-frame nonproductive sequences were analyzed to study raw recombination free of thymic and clonal selection effects. The public reads were quality trimmed at Q25 with fastp and then assembled into clones with MiXCR by TCRdb, keeping productive beta chains. Rows merge per CDR3 protein into single entries with the most common DNA and genes. In this record, the V and J calls reflect TCRdb's handling and not the investigators' own analysis. Here the sample has under 300,000 distinct CDR3 sequences; under 8.5% occur a single time. The ten largest clones add up to more than 14% of the sample.

In regard to this clonotype: Which antigen it targets is not known. No base quality values were provided; no much bigger clone lies one nucleotide off.

Another study also made use of these data, one on T cells expressing NK-cell markers. The second paper states: Fewer than ten donors provided sorted CD3+CD56+NKG2C+, CD3+CD56+NKG2C- and CD3+CD56-NKG2C+ T-cell subsets, whose TCR beta-chain repertoires were profiled. Seven of the eight sequenced donors were HCMV-seropositive and one was HCMV-seronegative. To restrict sorting to alphabetaTCR-expressing T cells, an anti-gammadeltaTCR antibody was added in several experiments. In a handful of donors, the dominant CD3+CD56+NKG2C+ clonotypes were among the top 10 CD8+ clonotypes and accounted for roughly 1.0-7.5% of CD8+ T cells. Those dominant clonotypes were again the most abundant among CD3+CD56-NKG2C+ cells in a few donors, at about 28.3-60.1%. Whether the expanded NKG2C-expressing T cell clones were specific for HCMV antigens was left unclear. All eight donors whose samples were sequenced were randomly selected healthy volunteers, three of them men and five women. HCMV-specific IgG was detected in serum with a commercial ELISA kit to determine HCMV serostatus. Reads were demultiplexed and grouped by UMI with MIGEC, and clonotypes were assembled and quantified with MiTCR. To exclude erroneous sequences, only TCR cDNA sequences supported by at least two reads were retained. Downstream repertoire analysis used the tcR package, and clonotypes were matched across fractions by CDR3 nucleotide sequence plus V segment. VDJmatch was used to annotate antigen specificity against VDJdb, with one amino acid substitution in CDR3 allowed.

The sequenced sample consisted of CD8+ T cells sorted from blood. The chain joins TRBV5-1 to TRBJ2-7, and 9 junctional nucleotides match TRBD1. This TCR came from a woman aged 18-29 years in good health. The nucleotide sequence reads TGCGCCAGCAGCGCAACAGGGGGCCACGAGCAGTACTTC. Its translation is CASSATGGHEQYF. When the CDR3 is completed using the reference TRBV5-1 and TRBJ2-7 genes on either side, the full variable domain is KAGVTQTPRYLIKTRGQQVTLSCSPISGHRSVSWYQQTPGQGLQFLFEYFSETQRNKGNFPGRFSGRQFSNSRSEMNVSTLELGDSALYLCASSATGGHEQYFGPGTRLTVT.